The entry that follows covers one T cell receptor beta chain sequence. What it binds is unknown. In germline, CDR1 is MNHEY, CDR2 SMNVEV (reference sequence). This CDR3 is built from 12 residues. V gave up 4 bases and J gave up 8 bases, with 11 bases separating them. Sequencing of the DNA from cultured CD4+ T cells was carried out with the Oncomine TCR Beta short-read assay. The source of extracted genomic DNA was cultured CD4+ T cells. TCRdb re-derived calls from the PCR reads in MiXCR, one entry per CDR3 protein. The sample holds 6,500 to 9,000 distinct CDR3 sequences, about 47% seen once. As to treatment: roughly 10-day PBMC culture with coronavirus spike peptide pools or control peptides (ViraFEST assay). The collection of CD4+ T cells from the unexposed donor took place before the COVID-19 pandemic (2011-2018). This record belongs to a study of vaccination and CD4 T cells after COVID-19. Study at large: Investigators drew the post-COVID samples a median 101 days after diagnosis, with a range of 35 to 161. Overlapping peptides of the spike proteins of SARS-CoV-2, HCoV-NL63, HCoV-OC43 and HCoV-229E were used for cell stimulation.

The clonotype was recovered from a human donor in good health. This rearrangement joins TRBV27 to TRBJ1-2; D gene ambiguous. Sequenced input: CD4+ T cells from blood, cultured in vitro. CDR3 nucleotides: TGTGCCAGCAGTTCTACCCCGGGGGGCTACACCTTC. Its translation: CASSSTPGGYTF.